This record looks at one T cell receptor beta chain sequence and its context. These data belong to a study of blood T cell repertoires in COVID-19. At the level of the study: Italy, Spain and the United States were the sources of the convalescent and acute COVID-19 samples. The cDNA or gDNA used as material had been derived from T cells, B-cell-depleted T cells, or PBMCs.

CDR3 length: 13 residues. V was clipped by 2 bases and J by 7 bases, with 9 bases between them. Germline CDR1 reads MNHEY; CDR2 reads SVGAGI. Original data processing: Quantification of nucleated cells was approximated via reference gene primer amplification. Assay used: immunoSEQ multiplex PCR; TCRdb lists only in-frame clones, some missing. V, J and clone size were drawn from that table, and D and trimming were deduced from the DNA. The sample carries hundreds of thousands of clones, roughly 85% recorded once. The chain employs TRBV6-5 and TRBJ1-5; unclear D gene. Sequencing was done on a sample of peripheral blood. The receptor was isolated from a man younger than 30 with active or convalescent COVID-19. The CDR3: CASSYDNAQPQHF. The CDR3, as DNA: TGTGCCAGCAGTTACGACAACGCACAGCCCCAGCATTTT.